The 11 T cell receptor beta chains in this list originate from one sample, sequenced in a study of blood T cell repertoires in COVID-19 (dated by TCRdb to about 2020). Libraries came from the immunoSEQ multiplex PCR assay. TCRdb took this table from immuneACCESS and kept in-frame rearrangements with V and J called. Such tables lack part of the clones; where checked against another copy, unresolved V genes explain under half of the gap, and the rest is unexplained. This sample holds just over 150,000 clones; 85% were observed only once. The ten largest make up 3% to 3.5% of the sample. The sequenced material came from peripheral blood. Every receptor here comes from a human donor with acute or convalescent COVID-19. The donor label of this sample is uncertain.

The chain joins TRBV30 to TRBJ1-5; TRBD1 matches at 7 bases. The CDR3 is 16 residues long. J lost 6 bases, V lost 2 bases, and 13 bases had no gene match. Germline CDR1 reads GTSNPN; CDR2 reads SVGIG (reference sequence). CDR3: CAWSPEGAKWAQPQHF. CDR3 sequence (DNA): TGTGCCTGGAGTCCCGAGGGGGCGAAGTGGGCTCAGCCCCAGCATTTT.

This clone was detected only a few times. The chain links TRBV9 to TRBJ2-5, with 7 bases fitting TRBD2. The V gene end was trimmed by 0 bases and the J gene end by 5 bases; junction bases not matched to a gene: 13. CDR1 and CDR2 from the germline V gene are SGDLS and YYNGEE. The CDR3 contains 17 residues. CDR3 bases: TGTGCCAGCAGCGTAGCCCCAACCGGGGGGATTCGGGAGACCCAGTACTTC. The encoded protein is CASSVAPTGGIRETQYF.

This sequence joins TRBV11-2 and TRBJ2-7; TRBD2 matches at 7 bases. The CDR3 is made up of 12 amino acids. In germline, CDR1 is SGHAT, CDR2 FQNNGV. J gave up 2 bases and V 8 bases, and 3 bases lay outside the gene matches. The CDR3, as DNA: TGTGCCAGCTGGGGGGGGGCCTACGAGCAGTACTTC. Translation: CASWGGAYEQYF.

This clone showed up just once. The CDR3 loop is CASSLSKSMRSEAFF. For the CDR3, the DNA is TGTGCCAGCAGCCTGTCTAAGTCTATGAGATCTGAAGCTTTCTTT. This chain uses TRBV3-1 (or the pseudogene TRBV3-2) with TRBJ1-1; D gene uncertain. CDR1 and CDR2 (germline): LGHDT, YNNKEL (reference sequence). This CDR3 comprises 15 residues. Trimming removed 4 bases from V and 6 bases from J, with 18 bases in between.

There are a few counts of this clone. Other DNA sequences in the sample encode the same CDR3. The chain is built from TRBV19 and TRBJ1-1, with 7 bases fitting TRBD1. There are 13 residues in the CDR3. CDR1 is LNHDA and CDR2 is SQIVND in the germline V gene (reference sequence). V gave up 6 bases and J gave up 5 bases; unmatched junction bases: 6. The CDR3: CASSHRGDTEAFF. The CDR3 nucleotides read TGTGCCAGTAGCCACAGGGGCGATACTGAAGCTTTCTTT.

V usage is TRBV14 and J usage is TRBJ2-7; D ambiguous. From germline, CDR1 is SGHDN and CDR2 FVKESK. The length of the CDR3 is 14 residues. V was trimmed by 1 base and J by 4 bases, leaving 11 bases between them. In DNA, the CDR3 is TGTGCCAGCAGCCAAGCGGCGGTGGGTTACGAGCAGTACTTC. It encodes CASSQAAVGYEQYF. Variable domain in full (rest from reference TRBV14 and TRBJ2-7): EAGVTQFPSHSVIEKGQTVTLRCDPISGHDNLYWYRRVMGKEIKFLLHFVKESKQDESGMPNNRFLAERTGGTYSTLKVQPAELEDSGVYFCASSQAAVGYEQYFGPGTRLTVT.

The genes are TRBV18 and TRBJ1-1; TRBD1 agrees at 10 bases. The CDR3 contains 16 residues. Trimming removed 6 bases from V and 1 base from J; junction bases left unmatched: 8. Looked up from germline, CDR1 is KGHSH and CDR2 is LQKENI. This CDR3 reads CASSLGQGTSNTEAFF. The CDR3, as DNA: TGTGCCAGCTCCCTGGGACAGGGGACTTCGAACACTGAAGCTTTCTTT. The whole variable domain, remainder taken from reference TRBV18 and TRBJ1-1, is NAGVMQNPRHLVRRRGQEARLRCSPMKGHSHVYWYRQLPEEGLKFMVYLQKENIIDESGMPKERFSAEFPKEGPSILRIQQVVRGDSAAYFCASSLGQGTSNTEAFFGQGTRLTVV.

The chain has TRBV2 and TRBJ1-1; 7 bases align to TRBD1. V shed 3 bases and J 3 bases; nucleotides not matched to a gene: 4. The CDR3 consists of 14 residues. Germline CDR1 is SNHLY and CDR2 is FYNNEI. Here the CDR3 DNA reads TGTGCCAGCAGTGAGGACAGGCGTTACACTGAAGCTTTCTTT. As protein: CASSEDRRYTEAFF.

The CDR3 loop reads CASSLAGTGGTNYGYTF. Here the CDR3 DNA reads TGTGCCAGCAGTTTAGCCGGGACAGGGGGAACTAACTATGGCTACACCTTC. J is TRBJ1-2 and V is TRBV28, with TRBD1 identical over 11 bases. The CDR3 is 17 amino acids. V dropped 2 bases and J dropped 0; count of bases not matched to a gene: 5. Germline V gene data show CDR1 as MDHEN and CDR2 as SYDVKM.

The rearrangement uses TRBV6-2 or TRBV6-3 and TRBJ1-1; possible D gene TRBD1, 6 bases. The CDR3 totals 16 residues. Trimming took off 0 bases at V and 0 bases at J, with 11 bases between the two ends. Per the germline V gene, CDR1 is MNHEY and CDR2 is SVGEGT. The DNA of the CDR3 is TGTGCCAGCAGTTACTCGAGGGGGGGCTTGAACACTGAAGCTTTCTTT. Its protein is CASSYSRGGLNTEAFF.

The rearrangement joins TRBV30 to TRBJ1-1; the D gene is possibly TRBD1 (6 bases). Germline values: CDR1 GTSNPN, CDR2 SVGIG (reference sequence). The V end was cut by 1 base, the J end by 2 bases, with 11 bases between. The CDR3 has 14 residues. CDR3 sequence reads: CAWSARQANTEAFF. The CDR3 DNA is TGTGCCTGGAGTGCTCGACAGGCCAACACTGAAGCTTTCTTT.